One T cell receptor beta chain is described in this entry. The antigen it binds to is not known. No clone much larger than this one lies a single base away; base qualities are absent. The CDR3 runs 13 amino acids, cysteine and phenylalanine included. Kept here is only the CDR3 DNA, which spans 39 bases and is read in frame from base 1. Via the germline V gene, CDR1 is SQVTM and CDR2 ANQGSEA. V is cut by 5 bases and J by 4 bases, and the space between the germline ends is 12 bases. This sample stems from a study of control samples from healthy donors and cancer patients (dated by TCRdb to between 2020 and 2021). Receptor amplification or capture employed the immunoSEQ multiplex PCR assay. In its TCRdb copy, this immuneACCESS table keeps in-frame sequences only and misses some clones. Where compared with another copy, unresolved V genes explain less than half of these, and the others have no known cause. For this sample there are 15,000 or so clones; around 86% appear just once. Under 14% of the sample rests with the top ten.

The source of this sequence is a woman in her seventies with colorectal cancer. The sample comprised PBMCs. The chain is encoded by TRBV29-1 joined to TRBJ1-5; tentative D gene TRBD1, with 6 bases matching. CDR3 reads: CSVWAGVNQPQHF. The DNA sequence is as follows: TGCAGCGTTTGGGCAGGGGTAAATCAGCCCCAGCATTTT.